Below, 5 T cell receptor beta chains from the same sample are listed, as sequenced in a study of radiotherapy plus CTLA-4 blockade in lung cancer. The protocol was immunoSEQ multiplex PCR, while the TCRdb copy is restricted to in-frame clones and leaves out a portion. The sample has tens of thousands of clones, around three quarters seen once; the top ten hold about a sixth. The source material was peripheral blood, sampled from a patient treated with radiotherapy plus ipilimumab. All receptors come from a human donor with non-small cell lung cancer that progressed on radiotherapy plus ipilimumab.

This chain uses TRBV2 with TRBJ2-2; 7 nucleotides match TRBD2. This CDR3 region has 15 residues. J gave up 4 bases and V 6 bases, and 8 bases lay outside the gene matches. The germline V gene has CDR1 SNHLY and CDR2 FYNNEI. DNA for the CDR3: TGTGCCAGCAGCGTCGCTAGCGGAGGCACCGGGGAGCTGTTTTTT. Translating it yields CASSVASGGTGELFF.

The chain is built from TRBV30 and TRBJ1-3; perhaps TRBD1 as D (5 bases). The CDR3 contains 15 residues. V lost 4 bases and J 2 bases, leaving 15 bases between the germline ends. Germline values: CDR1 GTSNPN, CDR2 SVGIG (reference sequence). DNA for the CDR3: TGTGCCTGGACTCCATCCAGGGTACCTGGAAACACCATATATTTT. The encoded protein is CAWTPSRVPGNTIYF.

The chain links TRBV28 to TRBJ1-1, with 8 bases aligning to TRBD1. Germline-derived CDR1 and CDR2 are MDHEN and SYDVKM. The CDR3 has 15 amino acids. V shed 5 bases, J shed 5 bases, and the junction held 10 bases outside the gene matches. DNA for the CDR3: TGTGCCAGCAGTCCACATACAGGGGGGTGGACTGAAGCTTTCTTT. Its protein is CASSPHTGGWTEAFF.

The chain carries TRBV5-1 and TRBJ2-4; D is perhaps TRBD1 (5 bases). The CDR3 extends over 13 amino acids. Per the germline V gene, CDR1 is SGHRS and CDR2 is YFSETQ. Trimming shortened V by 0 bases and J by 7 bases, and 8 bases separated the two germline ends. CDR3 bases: TGCGCCAGCAGCTTGGGGACAAATAACATTCAGTACTTC. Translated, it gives CASSLGTNNIQYF.

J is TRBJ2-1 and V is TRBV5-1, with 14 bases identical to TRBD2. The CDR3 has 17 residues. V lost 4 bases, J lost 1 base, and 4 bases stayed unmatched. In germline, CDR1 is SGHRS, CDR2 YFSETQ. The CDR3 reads CASSRTSGRLSYNEQFF. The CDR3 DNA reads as TGCGCCAGCAGCCGGACTAGCGGGAGGCTTTCCTACAATGAGCAGTTCTTC.